Here is one T cell receptor (beta chain) with its context. Its specificity is unknown. The data derive from a study of cytomegalovirus exposure and HLA in healthy donors. At the level of the study: Genotyping of 400 or so donors showed that 80% to 90% belonged to the Caucasian-associated ancestry cluster.

Regarding the study as a whole: Apart from CMV serostatus, no immune exposure information was available.

PCR involved 60 Vbeta and 13 Jbeta primers. The data were produced by immunoSEQ multiplex PCR, yet TCRdb's version contains in-frame clones alone and is incomplete. This repertoire comprises about 40,000 clones; its ten largest clones make up about 6.2%. The sample comprised PBMCs. This receptor was identified in a human donor in good health.

The CDR3 nucleotides read TGTGCCAGCAGCTTAGAGGGGACTCTCTGGACTGAAGCTTTCTTT. Protein product: CASSLEGTLWTEAFF. The chain employs TRBV7-9 and TRBJ1-1; D is possibly TRBD1 (5 bases). CDR1 and CDR2 from the germline V gene are SEHNR and FQNEAQ (reference sequence). Trimming took off 1 base at V and 5 bases at J, with 14 bases between the two ends. The length of the CDR3 is 15 residues.